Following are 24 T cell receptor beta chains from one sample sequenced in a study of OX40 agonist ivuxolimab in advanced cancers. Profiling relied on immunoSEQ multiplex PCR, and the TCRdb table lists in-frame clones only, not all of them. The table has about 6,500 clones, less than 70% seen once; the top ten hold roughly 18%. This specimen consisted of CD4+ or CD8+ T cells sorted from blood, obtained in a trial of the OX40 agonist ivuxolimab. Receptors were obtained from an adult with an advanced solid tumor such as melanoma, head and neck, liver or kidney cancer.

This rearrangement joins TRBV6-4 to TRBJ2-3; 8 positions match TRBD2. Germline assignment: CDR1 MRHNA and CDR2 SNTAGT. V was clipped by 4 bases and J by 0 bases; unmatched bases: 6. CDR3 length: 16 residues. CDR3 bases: TGTGCCAGCAGTGTCGCCCCTAGCGGGAGCACAGATACGCAGTATTTT. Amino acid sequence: CASSVAPSGSTDTQYF.

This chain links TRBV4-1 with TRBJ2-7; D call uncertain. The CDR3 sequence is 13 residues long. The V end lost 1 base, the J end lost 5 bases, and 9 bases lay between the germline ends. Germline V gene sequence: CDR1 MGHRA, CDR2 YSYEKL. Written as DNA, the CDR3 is TGCGCCAGCAGCCAAGGCCCCCGAGACGAGCAGTACTTC. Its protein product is CASSQGPRDEQYF.

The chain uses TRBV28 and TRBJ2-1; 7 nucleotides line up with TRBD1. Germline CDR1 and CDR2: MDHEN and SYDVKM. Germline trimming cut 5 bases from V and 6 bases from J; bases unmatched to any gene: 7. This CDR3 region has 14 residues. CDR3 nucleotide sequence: TGTGCCAGCAGTCAAACCGCAGGGGGCAATGAGCAGTTCTTC. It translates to CASSQTAGGNEQFF.

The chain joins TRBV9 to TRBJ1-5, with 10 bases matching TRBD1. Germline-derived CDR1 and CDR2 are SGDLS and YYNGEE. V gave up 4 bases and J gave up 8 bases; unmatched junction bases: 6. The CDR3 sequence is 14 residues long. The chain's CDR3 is CASSPGTGVEPQHF. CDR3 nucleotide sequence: TGTGCCAGCAGCCCTGGGACAGGGGTTGAGCCCCAGCATTTT. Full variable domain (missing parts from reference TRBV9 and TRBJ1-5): DSGVTQTPKHLITATGQRVTLRCSPRSGDLSVYWYQQSLDQGLQFLIQYYNGEERAKGNILERFSAQQFPDLHSELNLSSLELGDSALYFCASSPGTGVEPQHFGDGTRLSIL.

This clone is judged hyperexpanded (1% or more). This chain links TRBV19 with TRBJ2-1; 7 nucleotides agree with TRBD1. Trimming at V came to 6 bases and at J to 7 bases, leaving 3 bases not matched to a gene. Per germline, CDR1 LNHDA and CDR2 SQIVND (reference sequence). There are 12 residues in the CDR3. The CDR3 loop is CASSRQGNEQFF. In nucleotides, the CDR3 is TGTGCCAGTAGCCGACAGGGTAATGAGCAGTTCTTC.

CDR3 sequence (DNA): TGCGCCAGCAGCGTTCCGGGACTAGGGTCTGAGCAGTTCTTC. Protein product: CASSVPGLGSEQFF. V usage is TRBV4-1 and J usage is TRBJ2-1; TRBD2 matches at 8 bases. There are 14 residues in the CDR3. Trimming at V came to 5 bases and at J to 9 bases, leaving 9 bases not matched to a gene. CDR1 is MGHRA, CDR2 YSYEKL, per germline.

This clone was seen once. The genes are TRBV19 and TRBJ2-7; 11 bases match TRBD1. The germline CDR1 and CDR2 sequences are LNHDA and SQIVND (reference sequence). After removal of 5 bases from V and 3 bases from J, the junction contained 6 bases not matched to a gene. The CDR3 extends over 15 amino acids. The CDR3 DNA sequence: TGTGCCAGTAGTGCCGGGACAGGGGGACACTACGAGCAGTACTTC. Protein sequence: CASSAGTGGHYEQYF. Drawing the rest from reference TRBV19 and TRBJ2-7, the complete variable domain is DGGITQSPKYLFRKEGQNVTLSCEQNLNHDAMYWYRQDPGQGLRLIYYSQIVNDFQKGDIAEGYSVSREKKESFPLTVTSAQKNPTAFYLCASSAGTGGHYEQYFGPGTRLTVT.

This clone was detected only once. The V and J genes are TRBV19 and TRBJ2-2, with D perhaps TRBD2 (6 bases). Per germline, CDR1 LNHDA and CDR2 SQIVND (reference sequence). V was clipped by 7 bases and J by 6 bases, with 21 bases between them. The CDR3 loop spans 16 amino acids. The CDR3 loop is CASTHREDVGPGELFF. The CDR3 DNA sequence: TGTGCCAGTACCCATAGGGAGGATGTGGGACCCGGGGAGCTGTTTTTT.

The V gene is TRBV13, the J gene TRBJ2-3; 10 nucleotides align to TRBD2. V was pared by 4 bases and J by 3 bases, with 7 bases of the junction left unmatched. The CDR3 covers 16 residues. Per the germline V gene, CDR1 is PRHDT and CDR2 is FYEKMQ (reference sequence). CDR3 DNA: TGTGCCAGCAGCTCCGCTAGCGGGAGTGGGACAGATACGCAGTATTTT. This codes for CASSSASGSGTDTQYF.

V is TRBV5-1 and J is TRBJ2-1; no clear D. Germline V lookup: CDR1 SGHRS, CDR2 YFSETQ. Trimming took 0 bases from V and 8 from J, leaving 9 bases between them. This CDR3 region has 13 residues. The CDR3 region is CASSLGRSDEQFF. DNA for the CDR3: TGCGCCAGCAGCTTGGGCAGGTCCGATGAGCAGTTCTTC.

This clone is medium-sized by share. The CDR3 sequence is CASSQKSGTEAFF. The CDR3 DNA follows: TGCGCCAGCAGCCAAAAGTCGGGCACTGAAGCTTTCTTT. The V call is TRBV4-1, the J call TRBJ1-1; D is ambiguous. CDR3 size: 13 residues. V lost 2 bases, J lost 4 bases, and 8 bases lay in between. Germline V gene sequence: CDR1 MGHRA, CDR2 YSYEKL.

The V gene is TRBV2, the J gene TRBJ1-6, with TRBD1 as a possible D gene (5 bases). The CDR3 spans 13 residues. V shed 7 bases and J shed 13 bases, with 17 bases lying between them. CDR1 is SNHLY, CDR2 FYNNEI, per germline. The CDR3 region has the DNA TGTGCCAGCATGCCCCAGTCGGGGGTCCCCCTCCACTTT. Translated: CASMPQSGVPLHF.

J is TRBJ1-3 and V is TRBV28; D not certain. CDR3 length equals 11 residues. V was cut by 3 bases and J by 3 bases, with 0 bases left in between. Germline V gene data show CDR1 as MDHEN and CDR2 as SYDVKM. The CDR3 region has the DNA TGTGCCAGCAGTTTTGGAAACACCATATATTTT. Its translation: CASSFGNTIYF.

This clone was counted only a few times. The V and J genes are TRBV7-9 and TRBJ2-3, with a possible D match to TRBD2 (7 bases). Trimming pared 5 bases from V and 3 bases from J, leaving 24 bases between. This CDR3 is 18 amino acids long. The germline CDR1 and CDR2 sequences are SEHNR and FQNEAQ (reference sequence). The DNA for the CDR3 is TGTGCCAGCAGCCTTGGGGGGGCTAGCGGCAGCCTAACAGATACGCAGTATTTT. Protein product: CASSLGGASGSLTDTQYF.

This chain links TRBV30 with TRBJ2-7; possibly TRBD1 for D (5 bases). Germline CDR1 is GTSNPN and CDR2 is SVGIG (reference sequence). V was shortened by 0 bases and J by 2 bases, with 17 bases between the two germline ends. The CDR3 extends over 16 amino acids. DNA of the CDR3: TGTGCCTGGAGTGTAGGGGCAGGTCCCCCGGCCTACGAGCAGTACTTC. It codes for CAWSVGAGPPAYEQYF.

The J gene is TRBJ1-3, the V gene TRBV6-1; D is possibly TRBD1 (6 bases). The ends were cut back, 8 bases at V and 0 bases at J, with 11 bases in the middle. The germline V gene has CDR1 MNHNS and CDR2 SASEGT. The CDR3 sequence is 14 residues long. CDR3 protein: CASEDRSSGNTIYF. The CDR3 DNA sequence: TGTGCCAGCGAGGACAGAAGCTCTGGAAACACCATATATTTT.

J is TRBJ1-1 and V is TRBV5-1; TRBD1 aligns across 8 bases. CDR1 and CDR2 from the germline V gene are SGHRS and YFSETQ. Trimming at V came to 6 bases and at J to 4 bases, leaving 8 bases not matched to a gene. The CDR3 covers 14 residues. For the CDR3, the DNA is TGCGCCAGCACTTTTCAGGGGGCGACCACTGAAGCTTTCTTT. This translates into CASTFQGATTEAFF.

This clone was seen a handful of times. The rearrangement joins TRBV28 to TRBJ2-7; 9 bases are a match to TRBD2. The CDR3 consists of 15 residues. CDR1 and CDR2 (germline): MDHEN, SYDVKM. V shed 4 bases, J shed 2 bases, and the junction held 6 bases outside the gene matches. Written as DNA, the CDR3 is TGTGCCAGCAGTTCGCTAGCGGGGACAACCTACGAGCAGTACTTC. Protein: CASSSLAGTTYEQYF.

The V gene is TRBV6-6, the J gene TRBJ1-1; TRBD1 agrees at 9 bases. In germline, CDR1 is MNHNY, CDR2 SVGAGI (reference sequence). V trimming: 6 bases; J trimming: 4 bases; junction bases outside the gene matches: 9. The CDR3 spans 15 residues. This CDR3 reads CASSSPDRGSTEAFF. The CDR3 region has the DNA TGTGCCAGCAGCTCTCCGGACAGGGGATCCACTGAAGCTTTCTTT.

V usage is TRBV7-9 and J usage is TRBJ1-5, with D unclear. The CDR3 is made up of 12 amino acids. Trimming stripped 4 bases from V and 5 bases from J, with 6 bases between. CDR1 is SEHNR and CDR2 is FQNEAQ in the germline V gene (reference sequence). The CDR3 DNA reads TGTGCCAGCAGCTCAGAACATCAGCCCCAGCATTTT. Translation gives CASSSEHQPQHF. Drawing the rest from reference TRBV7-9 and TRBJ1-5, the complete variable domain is DTGVSQNPRHKITKRGQNVTFRCDPISEHNRLYWYRQTLGQGPEFLTYFQNEAQLEKSRLLSDRFSAERPKGSFSTLEIQRTEQGDSAMYLCASSSEHQPQHFGDGTRLSIL.

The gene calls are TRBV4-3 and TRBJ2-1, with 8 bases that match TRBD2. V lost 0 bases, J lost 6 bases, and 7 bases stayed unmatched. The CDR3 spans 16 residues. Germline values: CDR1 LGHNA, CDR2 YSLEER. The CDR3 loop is CASSQDSGAGGNEQFF. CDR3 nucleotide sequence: TGCGCCAGCAGCCAAGATTCCGGGGCGGGAGGCAATGAGCAGTTCTTC.

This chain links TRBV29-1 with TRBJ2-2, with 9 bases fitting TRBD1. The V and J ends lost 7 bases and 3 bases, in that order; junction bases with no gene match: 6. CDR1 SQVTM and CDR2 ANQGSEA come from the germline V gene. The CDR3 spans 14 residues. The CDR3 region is CSARTGVDTGELFF. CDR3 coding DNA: TGCAGCGCCAGGACAGGGGTGGACACCGGGGAGCTGTTTTTT.

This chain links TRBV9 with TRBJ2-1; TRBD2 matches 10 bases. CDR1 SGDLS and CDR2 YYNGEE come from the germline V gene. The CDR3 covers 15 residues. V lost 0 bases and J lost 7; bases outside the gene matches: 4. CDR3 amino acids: CASSVEAGGMNEQFF. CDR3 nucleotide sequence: TGTGCCAGCAGCGTAGAAGCGGGAGGGATGAATGAGCAGTTCTTC. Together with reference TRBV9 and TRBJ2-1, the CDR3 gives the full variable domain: DSGVTQTPKHLITATGQRVTLRCSPRSGDLSVYWYQQSLDQGLQFLIQYYNGEERAKGNILERFSAQQFPDLHSELNLSSLELGDSALYFCASSVEAGGMNEQFFGPGTRLTVL.

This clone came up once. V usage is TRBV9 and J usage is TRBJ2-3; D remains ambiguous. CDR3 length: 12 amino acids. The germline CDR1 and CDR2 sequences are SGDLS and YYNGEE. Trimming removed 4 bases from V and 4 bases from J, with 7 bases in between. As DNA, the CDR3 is TGTGCCAGCAGCCCCAACTCAGATACGCAGTATTTT. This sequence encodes CASSPNSDTQYF.